This T cell receptor beta chain derives from a study of regulatory T cells in long-lasting Graves disease. There are 15 residues in the CDR3. Germline values: CDR1 ENHRY, CDR2 SYGVKD. J lost 3 bases, V lost 6 bases, and 10 bases had no gene match. HTBI primers from iRepertoire and Arm-PCR of CDR3 regions yielded the TCR beta libraries. Each CDR3 protein gets one entry after TCRdb re-called the multiplex PCR reads with MiXCR. The sample lists hundreds of thousands of distinct CDR3 sequences; 20% were seen once. Study-level results: Not thyroid tissue but only peripheral blood was studied. Persistent Graves' patients showed reduced TCR diversity versus newly diagnosed patients. Between persistent patients, a few thousand public clonotypes were shared, exceeding the 950 to 1,000 shared between new patients. Accuracy may have suffered from the small sample size.

Time point specified: persistent/refractory GD, antithyroid drugs over 5 years with positive TRAb. PBMC-derived RNA was used for the TCR library. This clonotype was counted many times. Its specificity is not known. Sample: peripheral blood mononuclear cells (PBMCs), taken when the disease was refractory, from a patient treated with antithyroid drugs. The V gene is TRBV10-3, the J gene TRBJ1-1; TRBD1 matches 7 bases. This TCR was sampled from a female donor with Graves disease. For the CDR3, the DNA is TGTGCCATCAGGGAGACAGGGAGAGGAGACACTGAAGCTTTCTTT. Amino acid sequence: CAIRETGRGDTEAFF.